This T cell receptor (beta chain) was recovered during a study of shared clonotypes between healthy human individuals. Whole-study results and caveats: Measured sharing among donors was expected to vary with sequencing depth.

It was CD45RO-negative cells, positively selected for CCR7, that made up naive CD8 cells, with terminally differentiated effector memory CD45RA+ cells excluded. In germline, CDR1 is MGHDK, CDR2 SYGVNS. This CDR3 region has 16 residues. Trimming cost V 1 base and J 3 bases, with 14 bases left between them. Produced via immunoSEQ multiplex PCR; TCRdb's table is partial and in-frame only. The data show about 1.9 million clones, with about 94% seen just once and 1.5% to 2% held by the top ten. Concerning this clone: Its antigen is undetermined.

Specimen: naive CD8+ T cells from PBMCs. The chain couples TRBV25-1 to TRBJ2-3; D is possibly TRBD2 (6 bases). This clonotype was sampled from a man in his late teens or twenties in good health. Some clones in this sample may be carry-over from other donors' samples. The CDR3 sequence is CASSESGRSLTDTQYF. The CDR3 DNA reads as TGTGCCAGCAGTGAATCGGGGAGGAGTCTGACAGATACGCAGTATTTT.